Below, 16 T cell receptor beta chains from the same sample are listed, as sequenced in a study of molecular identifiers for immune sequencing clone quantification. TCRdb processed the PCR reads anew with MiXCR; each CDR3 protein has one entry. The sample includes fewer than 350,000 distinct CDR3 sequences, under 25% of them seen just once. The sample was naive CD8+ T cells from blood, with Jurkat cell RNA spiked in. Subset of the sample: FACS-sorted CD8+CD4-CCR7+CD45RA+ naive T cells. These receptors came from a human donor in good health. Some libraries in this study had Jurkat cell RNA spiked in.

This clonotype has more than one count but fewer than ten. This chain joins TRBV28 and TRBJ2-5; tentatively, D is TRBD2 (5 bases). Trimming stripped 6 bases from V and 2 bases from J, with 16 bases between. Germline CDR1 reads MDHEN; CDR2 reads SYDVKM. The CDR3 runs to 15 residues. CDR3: CASRAHRGIQETQYF. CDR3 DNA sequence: TGTGCCAGCAGGGCCCACAGAGGGATTCAAGAGACCCAGTACTTC.

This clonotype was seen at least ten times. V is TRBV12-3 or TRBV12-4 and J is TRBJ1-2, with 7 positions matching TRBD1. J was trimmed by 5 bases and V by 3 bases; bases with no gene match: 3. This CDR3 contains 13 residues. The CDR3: CASSLGQLYGYTF. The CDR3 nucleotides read TGTGCCAGCAGTTTGGGACAGCTATATGGCTACACCTTC.

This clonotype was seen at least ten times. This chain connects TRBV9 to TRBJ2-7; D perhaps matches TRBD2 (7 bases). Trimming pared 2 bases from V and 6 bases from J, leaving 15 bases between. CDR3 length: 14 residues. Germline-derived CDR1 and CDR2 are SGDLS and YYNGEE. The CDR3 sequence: CASSVGGGASEQYF. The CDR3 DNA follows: TGTGCCAGCAGCGTGGGAGGGGGGGCGTCCGAGCAGTACTTC.

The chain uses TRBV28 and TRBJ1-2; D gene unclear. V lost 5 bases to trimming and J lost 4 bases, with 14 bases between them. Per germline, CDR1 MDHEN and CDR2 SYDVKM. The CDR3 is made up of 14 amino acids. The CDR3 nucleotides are TGTGCCAGCAGTCCCCTTGATCGGTCCTATGGCTACACCTTC. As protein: CASSPLDRSYGYTF.

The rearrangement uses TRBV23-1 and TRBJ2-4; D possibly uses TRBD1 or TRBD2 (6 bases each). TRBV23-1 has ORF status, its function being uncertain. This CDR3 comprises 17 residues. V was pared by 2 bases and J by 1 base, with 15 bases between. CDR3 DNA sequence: TGCGCCAGCAGTCAAGTCCTGGGGGCGGGGGCCAAAAACATTCAGTACTTC. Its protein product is CASSQVLGAGAKNIQYF.

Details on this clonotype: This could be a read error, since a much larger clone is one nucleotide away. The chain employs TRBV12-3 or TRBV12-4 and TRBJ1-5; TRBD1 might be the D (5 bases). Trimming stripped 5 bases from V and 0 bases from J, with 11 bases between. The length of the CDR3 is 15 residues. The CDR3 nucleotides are TGTGCCAGCAGTATCCGCAGGGATAGCAATCAGCCCCAGCATTTT. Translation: CASSIRRDSNQPQHF.

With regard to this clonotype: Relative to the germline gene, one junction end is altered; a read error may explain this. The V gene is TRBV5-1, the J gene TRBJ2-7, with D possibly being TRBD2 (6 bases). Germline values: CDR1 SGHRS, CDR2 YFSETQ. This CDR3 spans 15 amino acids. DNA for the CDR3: TGCGGCAGCAGCTTTTTCGGCGGGGCTTTTATCGAGCAGTACTTC. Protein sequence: CGSSFFGGAFIEQYF.

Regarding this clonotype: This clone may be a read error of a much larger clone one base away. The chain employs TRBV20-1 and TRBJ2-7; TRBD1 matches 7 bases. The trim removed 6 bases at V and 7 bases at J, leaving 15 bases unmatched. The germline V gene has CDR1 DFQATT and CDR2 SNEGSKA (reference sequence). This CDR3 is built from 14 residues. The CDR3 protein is CSAPTGNDSWEQYF. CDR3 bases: TGCAGTGCGCCGACAGGGAATGACTCCTGGGAGCAGTACTTC.

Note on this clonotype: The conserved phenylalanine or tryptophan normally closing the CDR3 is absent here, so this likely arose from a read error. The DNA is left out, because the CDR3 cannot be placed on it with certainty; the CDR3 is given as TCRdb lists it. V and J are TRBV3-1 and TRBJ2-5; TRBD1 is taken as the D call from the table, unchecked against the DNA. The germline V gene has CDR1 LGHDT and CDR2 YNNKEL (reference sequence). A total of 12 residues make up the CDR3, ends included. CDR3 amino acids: CASSQGPPPPYC.

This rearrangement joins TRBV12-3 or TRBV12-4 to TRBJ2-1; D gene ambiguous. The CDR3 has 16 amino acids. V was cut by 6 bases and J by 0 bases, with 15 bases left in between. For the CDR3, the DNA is TGTGCCAGCAGCCCGTTTAAGGGAAGCTCCTACAATGAGCAGTTCTTC. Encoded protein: CASSPFKGSSYNEQFF.

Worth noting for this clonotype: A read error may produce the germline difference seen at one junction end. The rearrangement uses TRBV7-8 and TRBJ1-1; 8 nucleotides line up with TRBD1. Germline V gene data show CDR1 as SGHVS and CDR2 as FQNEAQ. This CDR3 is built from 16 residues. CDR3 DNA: TGTGCCAGCAGCCCGCTGCCGGACAGGGTCTATACTGGAGCTTTCTTT. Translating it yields CASSPLPDRVYTGAFF.

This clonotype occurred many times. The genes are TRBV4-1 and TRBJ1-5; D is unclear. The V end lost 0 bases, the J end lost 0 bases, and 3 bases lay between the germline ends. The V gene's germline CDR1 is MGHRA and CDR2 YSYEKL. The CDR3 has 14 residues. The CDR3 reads CASSQEFSNQPQHF. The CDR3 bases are TGCGCCAGCAGCCAAGAGTTTAGCAATCAGCCCCAGCATTTT.

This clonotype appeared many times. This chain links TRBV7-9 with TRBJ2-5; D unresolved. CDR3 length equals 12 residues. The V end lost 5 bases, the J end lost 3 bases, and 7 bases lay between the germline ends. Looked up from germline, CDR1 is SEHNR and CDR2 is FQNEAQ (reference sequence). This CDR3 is CASSPFEETQYF. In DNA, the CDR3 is TGTGCCAGCAGCCCCTTCGAAGAGACCCAGTACTTC.

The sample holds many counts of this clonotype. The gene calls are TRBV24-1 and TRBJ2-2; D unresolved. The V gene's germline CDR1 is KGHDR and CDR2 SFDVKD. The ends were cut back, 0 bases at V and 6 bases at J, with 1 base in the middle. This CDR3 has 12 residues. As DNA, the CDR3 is TGTGCCACCAGTGATTTGGCCGGGGAGCTGTTTTTT. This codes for CATSDLAGELFF.

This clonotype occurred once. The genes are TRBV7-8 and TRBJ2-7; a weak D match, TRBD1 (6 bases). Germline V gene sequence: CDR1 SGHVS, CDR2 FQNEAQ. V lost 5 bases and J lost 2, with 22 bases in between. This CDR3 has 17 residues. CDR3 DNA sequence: TGTGCCAGCAGCACCCCCCCCGACAGGCACCAAACCTACGAGCAGTACTTC. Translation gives CASSTPPDRHQTYEQYF.

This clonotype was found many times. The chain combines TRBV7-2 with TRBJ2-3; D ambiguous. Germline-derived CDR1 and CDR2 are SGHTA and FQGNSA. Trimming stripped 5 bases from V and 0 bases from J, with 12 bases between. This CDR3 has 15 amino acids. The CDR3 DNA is TGTGCCAGCAGCAAAACCTTTATAAGCACAGATACGCAGTATTTT. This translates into CASSKTFISTDTQYF.